This TCR beta chain was retrieved from a study of neurological immune-mediated disorders. The study, taken as a whole, reports: HTLV-1-associated myelopathy led in TCR clonal expansion, while multiple sclerosis ranked lowest, below healthy controls.

The CDR3 adds up to 8 amino acids, both ends counted. The team produced cDNA through 5'RACE using 10-nucleotide random UMIs. TCRdb re-called the 5' RACE reads through MiXCR, storing one row per CDR3 protein. The data contain tens of thousands of distinct CDR3 sequences, nearly 6.5% of them seen just once; the ten biggest clones take up around 0.52%. This clonotype was observed at least ten times. Its specificity is not known. Because the CDR3 is missing its conserved closing phenylalanine or tryptophan, this is likely a read error. Because the CDR3's place on the DNA is in doubt, the DNA is left out and the CDR3 is given as listed by TCRdb.

The clonotype was recovered from a woman aged 35 to 49 in good health. The chain uses TRBV6-7 and TRBJ1-5; TRBD1 was called by the table and not checked on the DNA. TRBV6-7 is an ORF; its function is uncertain. Sequenced: CD4+ T cells from blood. This CDR3 reads CASINKGA.